The 32 T cell receptor beta chains below were found in one sample sequenced in a study of OX40 agonist ivuxolimab in advanced cancers. The data were produced by immunoSEQ multiplex PCR, yet TCRdb's version contains in-frame clones alone and is incomplete. The table lists tens of thousands of clones, 90% to 95% of them singletons. The sequences come from CD4+ or CD8+ T cells sorted from blood, collected in a trial of the OX40 agonist ivuxolimab. The receptor source for this set is an adult with an advanced solid tumor such as melanoma, head and neck, liver or kidney cancer.

J is TRBJ2-3 and V is TRBV10-2; the match to TRBD2 covers 13 bases. CDR1 WSHSY and CDR2 SAAADI come from the germline V gene. V shed 5 bases, J shed 3 bases, and the junction held 2 bases outside the gene matches. This CDR3 has 15 residues. The CDR3 protein is CASSRTSGSTDTQYF. In nucleotides, the CDR3 is TGCGCCAGCAGTCGGACTAGCGGGAGTACAGATACGCAGTATTTT.

This clone appeared once. V gene TRBV4-1 combines with J gene TRBJ1-6; tentatively, D is TRBD1 (6 bases). Trimming left V 3 bases short and J 7 bases short, with 10 bases between. The CDR3 has 14 residues. Germline V CDR1 and CDR2: MGHRA, YSYEKL. CDR3 DNA sequence: TGCGCCAGCAGCCACTCAGGGGTCAATTCACCCCTCCACTTT. Translating it yields CASSHSGVNSPLHF.

The rearrangement links TRBV27 to TRBJ1-2; a weak D match, TRBD1 (5 bases). Trimming cost V 0 bases and J 8 bases, with 19 bases left between them. This CDR3 is built from 16 residues. Germline V lookup: CDR1 MNHEY, CDR2 SMNVEV (reference sequence). The CDR3 bases are TGTGCCAGCAGTTTATCGGCCTCCGGGACGGCACTGGGCTACACCTTC. Protein product: CASSLSASGTALGYTF.

This chain uses TRBV30 with TRBJ2-7, with 8 bases identical to TRBD2. After removal of 2 bases from V and 7 bases from J, the junction contained 10 bases not matched to a gene. The CDR3 consists of 14 residues. The V gene's germline CDR1 is GTSNPN and CDR2 SVGIG (reference sequence). Written as DNA, the CDR3 is TGTGCCTGGAGTACAACGGGAGGGCCGGAAGAGCAGTACTTC. Amino acids: CAWSTTGGPEEQYF. Full variable domain (missing parts from reference TRBV30 and TRBJ2-7): SQTIHQWPATLVQPVGSPLSLECTVEGTSNPNLYWYRQAAGRGLQLLFYSVGIGQISSEVPQNLSASRPQDRQFILSSKKLLLSDSGFYLCAWSTTGGPEEQYFGPGTRLTVT.

The V call is TRBV7-2, the J call TRBJ2-7; possibly TRBD2 for D (6 bases). CDR3 length: 14 amino acids. CDR1 and CDR2 (germline): SGHTA, FQGNSA. V lost 4 bases, J lost 7 bases, and 17 bases lay in between. Here the CDR3 DNA reads TGTGCCAGCAGCTCAGACGGGACTCTCAGGGAGCAGTACTTC. This translates into CASSSDGTLREQYF.

V and J are TRBV27 and TRBJ1-2, with 8 bases fitting TRBD1. V was pared by 4 bases and J by 7 bases, with 8 bases of the junction left unmatched. CDR3 length: 14 amino acids. The germline gives CDR1 MNHEY, CDR2 SMNVEV (reference sequence). In DNA, the CDR3 is TGTGCCAGCAGTTGGACAGGGTCCTATCGTGGCTACACCTTC. Its protein is CASSWTGSYRGYTF.

CDR3 region: CASSLRTSLSYNEQFF. CDR3 in DNA: TGTGCCAGCAGCCTCCGGACTAGCCTCTCCTACAATGAGCAGTTCTTC. V usage is TRBV14 and J usage is TRBJ2-1; 8 bases line up with TRBD2. The CDR3 loop spans 16 amino acids. Losses at the gene ends were 4 bases for V and 0 bases for J; bases not matched to a gene: 5. Germline CDR1 SGHDN, CDR2 FVKESK.

V gene TRBV5-6 combines with J gene TRBJ2-1; 9 nucleotides agree with TRBD1. Germline V gene sequence: CDR1 SGHDT, CDR2 YYEEEE. The V gene end was trimmed by 6 bases and the J gene end by 8 bases; junction bases not matched to a gene: 9. The CDR3 extends over 14 amino acids. The CDR3 reads CASNGQGKYHEQFF. CDR3 DNA sequence: TGTGCCAGCAATGGACAGGGGAAATACCATGAGCAGTTCTTC.

The chain recombines TRBV5-1 with TRBJ1-1, with D maybe TRBD1 (6 bases). With 0 bases removed from V and 0 bases from J, the gap between germline ends came to 15 bases. Germline V gene sequence: CDR1 SGHRS, CDR2 YFSETQ. The CDR3 totals 17 residues. CDR3: CASSLALGRGLNTEAFF. The CDR3 DNA is TGCGCCAGCAGCTTGGCCTTAGGGAGGGGGTTGAACACTGAAGCTTTCTTT.

The CDR3 protein is CASSQDLRAYNEQFF. In nucleotides, the CDR3 is TGCGCCAGCAGCCAAGATCTTAGGGCTTACAATGAGCAGTTCTTC. The V gene is TRBV4-3, the J gene TRBJ2-1; D call uncertain. Per the germline V gene, CDR1 is LGHNA and CDR2 is YSLEER. V was clipped by 0 bases and J by 4 bases, with 10 bases between them. The CDR3 has 15 amino acids.

The V call is TRBV10-3, the J call TRBJ2-7; D is perhaps TRBD1 or TRBD2 (5 bases each). CDR1 and CDR2 (germline): ENHRY, SYGVKD. The CDR3 is made up of 14 amino acids. The germline V and J ends were trimmed by 7 bases and 0 bases, with 13 bases remaining between them. The CDR3: CAIKAAGSSYEQYF. The CDR3 DNA follows: TGTGCCATCAAGGCGGCAGGGAGCTCCTACGAGCAGTACTTC.

V and J are TRBV28 and TRBJ2-7; tentative D call: TRBD2 (6 bases). The CDR3 has 15 residues. Germline CDR1 reads MDHEN; CDR2 reads SYDVKM. V lost 5 bases to trimming and J lost 2 bases, with 16 bases between them. For the CDR3, the DNA is TGTGCCAGCAGTCCGCCCGGGACTGTAGCCTACGAGCAGTACTTC. Its protein is CASSPPGTVAYEQYF. Supplemented by reference TRBV28 and TRBJ2-7, the full variable domain reads DVKVTQSSRYLVKRTGEKVFLECVQDMDHENMFWYRQDPGLGLRLIYFSYDVKMKEKGDIPEGYSVSREKKERFSLILESASTNQTSMYLCASSPPGTVAYEQYFGPGTRLTVT.

This clone was picked up one time. The V and J genes are TRBV5-1 and TRBJ2-7, with D possibly TRBD1 on 5 matching bases. Germline CDR1 and CDR2: SGHRS and YFSETQ. Trimming shortened V by 0 bases and J by 5 bases, and 9 bases separated the two germline ends. There are 13 residues in the CDR3. The chain's CDR3 is CASSLVGPNEQYF. The DNA of the CDR3 is TGCGCCAGCAGCTTGGTGGGGCCAAACGAGCAGTACTTC.

The chain joins TRBV4-3 to TRBJ1-3, with 7 bases fitting TRBD1. V shed 1 base and J 0 bases; nucleotides not matched to a gene: 0. Germline V gives CDR1 LGHNA, CDR2 YSLEER. The CDR3 contains 15 residues. The CDR3: CASSQGQGSGNTIYF. The CDR3 nucleotides read TGCGCCAGCAGCCAAGGACAGGGCTCTGGAAACACCATATATTTT.

This chain connects TRBV18 to TRBJ2-3; 8 bases align to TRBD2. Germline V gene data show CDR1 as KGHSH and CDR2 as LQKENI. The J segment lost 4 bases and the V segment lost 3 bases, leaving 12 bases of the junction unmatched. The CDR3 is 17 residues long. The CDR3 spells CASSPYLSGGRADTQYF. In nucleotides, the CDR3 is TGTGCCAGCTCACCCTATCTCAGCGGGGGTCGGGCAGATACGCAGTATTTT.

The chain links TRBV7-9 to TRBJ2-7, with TRBD1 as a possible D gene (5 bases). CDR3 length equals 14 residues. In germline, CDR1 is SEHNR, CDR2 FQNEAQ (reference sequence). V lost 5 bases to trimming and J lost 3 bases, with 14 bases between them. This CDR3 reads CASSPRTRIYEQYF. The CDR3 region has the DNA TGTGCCAGCAGCCCAAGGACAAGAATCTACGAGCAGTACTTC.

A single count supports this clone. J is TRBJ2-1 and V is TRBV6-1; no clear D gene. The CDR3 spans 17 residues. The germline V and J ends were trimmed by 4 bases and 0 bases, with 16 bases remaining between them. Germline assignment: CDR1 MNHNS and CDR2 SASEGT. CDR3 amino acids: CASSAYLPLSSYNEQFF. The CDR3 coding sequence is TGTGCCAGCAGTGCTTACTTACCCTTGAGCTCCTACAATGAGCAGTTCTTC.

This sequence joins TRBV29-1 and TRBJ2-3; D is possibly TRBD1 (5 bases). The ends were cut back, 0 bases at V and 2 bases at J, with 9 bases in the middle. The CDR3 totals 14 residues. Germline assignment: CDR1 SQVTM and CDR2 ANQGSEA. The DNA of the CDR3 is TGCAGCGTTGAAGAGGACAAATACACAGATACGCAGTATTTT. Amino acid sequence: CSVEEDKYTDTQYF.

Only one count was recorded for this clone. The chain combines TRBV9 with TRBJ2-2; TRBD2 agrees at 10 bases. Trimming cost V 2 bases and J 6 bases; bases outside gene matches: 4. Looked up from germline, CDR1 is SGDLS and CDR2 is YYNGEE. This CDR3 has 15 amino acids. CDR3 DNA sequence: TGTGCCAGCAGCGTCGGACTAGCGGTGGCCGGGGAGCTGTTTTTT. This gives the protein CASSVGLAVAGELFF.

The V gene is TRBV19, the J gene TRBJ1-1; D is possibly TRBD1 (5 bases). V was cut by 8 bases and J by 6 bases, with 13 bases left in between. Germline-derived CDR1 and CDR2 are LNHDA and SQIVND (reference sequence). This CDR3 is built from 12 residues. The CDR3 sequence: CASAGYTPEAFF. Written as DNA, the CDR3 is TGTGCCAGTGCAGGGTATACGCCTGAAGCTTTCTTT.

This chain connects TRBV21-1 to TRBJ1-2. TRBV21-1 is annotated as a pseudogene. The CDR3 totals 17 residues. The DNA for the CDR3 is TGTGCCAGCAGCAAAGCCGGGGGGCTCCGGAGCAACTATGGCTACACCTTC. Amino acid sequence: CASSKAGGLRSNYGYTF.

The V gene is TRBV4-3, the J gene TRBJ2-5; TRBD2 matches at 7 bases. This CDR3 comprises 17 residues. Germline assignment: CDR1 LGHNA and CDR2 YSLEER. J was trimmed by 2 bases and V by 3 bases; bases with no gene match: 12. CDR3 in DNA: TGCGCCAGCAGCCAGGCCCTCCTTGGGGGGGAACAAGAGACCCAGTACTTC. It translates to CASSQALLGGEQETQYF.

This clone was seen a single time. The chain joins TRBV30 to TRBJ1-1; D remains ambiguous. This CDR3 region has 13 residues. The germline CDR1 and CDR2 sequences are GTSNPN and SVGIG (reference sequence). Trimming took 4 bases from V and 3 from J, leaving 12 bases between them. The CDR3 protein is CAWKPVWDTEAFF. The DNA of the CDR3 is TGTGCCTGGAAGCCAGTTTGGGACACTGAAGCTTTCTTT.

The genes are TRBV5-1 and TRBJ2-7; D unresolved. In germline, CDR1 is SGHRS, CDR2 YFSETQ. This CDR3 is 13 amino acids long. Deletions cut 4 bases from V and 3 bases from J, with 11 bases between. The CDR3 here is CASSPRQNYEQYF. The CDR3 bases are TGCGCCAGCAGCCCCCGGCAAAACTACGAGCAGTACTTC. Using reference TRBV5-1 and TRBJ2-7 for the parts outside the CDR3, the full variable domain is KAGVTQTPRYLIKTRGQQVTLSCSPISGHRSVSWYQQTPGQGLQFLFEYFSETQRNKGNFPGRFSGRQFSNSRSEMNVSTLELGDSALYLCASSPRQNYEQYFGPGTRLTVT.

Concerning this clone: One junction end disagrees with the germline gene, perhaps due to a read error. V gene TRBV7-9 combines with J gene TRBJ2-2, with D unresolved. The CDR3 covers 12 residues. Germline V gives CDR1 SEHNR, CDR2 FQNEAQ (reference sequence). DNA of the CDR3: TGTGCCAGCAGCCTAGGGCCCGGAGAGCTGTTTTTT. Its translation is CASSLGPGELFF.

V usage is TRBV7-9 and J usage is TRBJ1-6; D uncertain. This CDR3 comprises 14 residues. Between the trimmed V and J ends, which lost 0 bases and 8 bases, there was a span of 8 bases. The germline gives CDR1 SEHNR, CDR2 FQNEAQ (reference sequence). Here the CDR3 reads CASSLARRDSPLHF. The CDR3 DNA sequence: TGTGCCAGCAGCTTAGCCAGGCGGGATTCACCCCTCCACTTT.

The chain combines TRBV28 with TRBJ1-2, with 8 bases identical to TRBD1. Germline loops: CDR1 MDHEN, CDR2 SYDVKM. The CDR3 sequence is 14 residues long. The ends lost 3 bases at V and 11 bases at J; junction bases unmatched: 11. For the CDR3, the DNA is TGTGCCAGCAGTTTGTACAACACAGGGGGTGGGTACACCTTC. It translates to CASSLYNTGGGYTF.

V and J are TRBV27 and TRBJ2-4, with 10 bases identical to TRBD1. The CDR3 loop spans 15 amino acids. V gave up 6 bases and J gave up 7 bases; unmatched junction bases: 9. The V gene's germline CDR1 is MNHEY and CDR2 SMNVEV (reference sequence). CDR3 nucleotides: TGTGCCAGCAGCCCCGGGACAGGGGCTACGAACATTCAGTACTTC. Residues: CASSPGTGATNIQYF.

The chain employs TRBV5-3 and TRBJ1-2; D perhaps matches TRBD1 (5 bases). TRBV5-3 is an ORF, with its function uncertain. This CDR3 is built from 13 residues. Trimming removed 8 bases from V and 7 bases from J, with 18 bases in between. The CDR3 DNA is TGTGCCAGCAGCGGGGGAGCCGGGGTTGGCTACACCTTC. Translated: CASSGGAGVGYTF.

The J gene is TRBJ2-1, the V gene TRBV11-2; 8 bases map to TRBD2. CDR3 length: 18 amino acids. Germline loops: CDR1 SGHAT, CDR2 FQNNGV. Trimming cost V 1 base and J 0 bases; bases outside gene matches: 8. CDR3 residues: CASSLVYGLAGSYNEQFF. CDR3 bases: TGTGCCAGCAGCTTAGTATATGGACTAGCCGGCTCCTACAATGAGCAGTTCTTC.

The CDR3 coding sequence is TGTGCCAGCAGTGAATATATATTAGGGGGCAGGACTGAAGCTTTCTTT. The encoded protein is CASSEYILGGRTEAFF. V gene TRBV25-1 combines with J gene TRBJ1-1; 7 nucleotides align to TRBD1. With 0 bases clipped from V and 5 bases from J, the junction kept 9 bases outside the gene matches. The germline gives CDR1 MGHDK, CDR2 SYGVNS. The CDR3 runs to 16 residues. Filled out from reference TRBV25-1 and TRBJ1-1, the complete variable domain reads EADIYQTPRYLVIGTGKKITLECSQTMGHDKMYWYQQDPGMELHLIHYSYGVNSTEKGDLSSESTVSRIRTEHFPLTLESARPSHTSQYLCASSEYILGGRTEAFFGQGTRLTVV.

This chain connects TRBV4-1 to TRBJ1-1; D is unclear. V lost 4 bases, J lost 5 bases, and 8 bases lay in between. This CDR3 is 12 amino acids long. Germline CDR1 is MGHRA and CDR2 is YSYEKL. The CDR3 DNA sequence: TGCGCCAGCAGCCTCGGGAGGACTGAAGCTTTCTTT. It codes for CASSLGRTEAFF.